What follows describes a single TCR beta chain. This sample was taken from a study of blood T cells in healthy people across ages. With a J-beta primer mix and a sample-barcoded 5' primer, a second PCR ran about 7 to 12 cycles. In TCRdb, the 5' RACE reads were re-called with MiXCR into one record per CDR3 protein. The sample records some 800,000 distinct CDR3 sequences, around 25% being singletons. The CDR3 totals 15 residues. The germline V and J ends were trimmed by 0 bases and 3 bases, with 9 bases remaining between them. CDR1 and CDR2 (germline): LGHNA, YNFKEQ. These data were likewise used in another study, on T cells of mothers and their children.

The clonotype was recovered from a boy between 10 and 17 years old in good health. The gene calls are TRBV4-2 and TRBJ2-1; D remains unclear. Sequencing was done on a sample of blood. CDR3 amino acids: CASSQEWSDYNEQFF. CDR3 coding DNA: TGTGCCAGCAGCCAAGAATGGAGCGACTACAATGAGCAGTTCTTC.